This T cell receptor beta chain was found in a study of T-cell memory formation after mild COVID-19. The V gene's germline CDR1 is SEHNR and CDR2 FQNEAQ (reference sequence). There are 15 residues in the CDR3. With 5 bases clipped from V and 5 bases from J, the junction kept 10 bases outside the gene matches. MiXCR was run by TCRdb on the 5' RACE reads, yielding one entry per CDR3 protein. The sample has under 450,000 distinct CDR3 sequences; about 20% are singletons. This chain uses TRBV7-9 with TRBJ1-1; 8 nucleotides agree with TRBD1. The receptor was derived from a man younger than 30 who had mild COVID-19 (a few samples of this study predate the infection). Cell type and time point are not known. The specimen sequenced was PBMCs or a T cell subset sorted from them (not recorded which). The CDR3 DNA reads TGTGCCAGCAGCCTGGGGACAGGAGGTGATACTGAAGCTTTCTTT. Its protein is CASSLGTGGDTEAFF.